A selection of T cell receptor beta chains follows, all from one sample in a study of blood T cells in healthy people across ages. One entry per CDR3 protein results from TCRdb running MiXCR on the 5' RACE reads. Of about 720,000 distinct CDR3 sequences detected, around 25% appear once; the ten largest clones hold 3% to 4%. Separately, the same data were catalogued under a study of T cells of mothers and their children.

The sample consisted of blood. The receptors originated from a boy younger than 18 in good health. CDR3s include the opening cysteine and the closing phenylalanine or tryptophan. A D gene is named only where the DNA matches it firmly. Only some rows state a clone size, as once, few, many or a class for expanded clones.

>few|TRBD2|TRBJ2-1|TRBV27
CASSRGGRNEQFF
TGTGCCAGCAGTCGGGGGGGGCGGAACGAGCAGTTCTTC
>NA|NA|TRBJ2-5|TRBV19
CASSPTRPPVTQYF
TGTGCCAGTAGCCCCACTAGACCTCCGGTGACCCAGTACTTC
>many|TRBD1|TRBJ1-2|TRBV20-1
CSARDAARGLGYTF
TGCAGTGCTAGAGATGCCGCCAGGGGGCTTGGCTACACCTTC
>few|TRBD1|TRBJ1-5|TRBV6-1
CASSPPRGPGQGLQPQHF
TGTGCCAGCAGTCCCCCCAGGGGTCCGGGACAGGGACTTCAGCCCCAGCATTTT
>NA|NA|TRBJ2-1|TRBV20-1
CSARVLDSLSITEQFF
TGCAGTGCTAGAGTCCTTGACAGCCTGAGTATCACTGAGCAGTTTTTC
>few|NA|TRBJ2-7|TRBV7-2
CASSFSSAMSVEQYF
TGTGCCAGCAGCTTTAGCTCCGCCATGTCCGTCGAGCAGTACTTC
>NA|NA|TRBJ1-1|TRBV5-1
CASSLVGRSTVNTEAFF
TGCGCCAGCAGCTTGGTGGGTAGGAGTACCGTGAACACTGAAGCTTTCTTT
>NA|NA|TRBJ2-7|TRBV5-1
CASSTGTESYEQYF
TGCGCCAGCAGCACCGGGACGGAATCCTACGAGCAGTACTTC
>NA|NA|TRBJ1-6|TRBV7-2
CASSLQGLYNSPLHF
TGTGCCAGCAGCTTGCAGGGCCTATATAATTCACCCCTCCACTTT
>NA|NA|TRBJ2-4|TRBV7-2
CASSLALGTEVGKNIQYF
TGTGCCAGCAGCTTAGCGCTCGGGACGGAGGTTGGCAAAAACATTCAGTACTTC
>few|NA|TRBJ2-7|TRBV29-1
CSVEDAGPSHAEYF
TGCAGCGTTGAAGATGCGGGGCCCTCGCACGCGGAGTACTTC
>NA|TRBD1|TRBJ2-1|TRBV6-5
CASRAPGQGYNEQFF
TGTGCCAGCAGAGCACCGGGACAGGGGTACAATGAGCAGTTCTTC
>few|NA|TRBJ1-2|TRBV7-2
CASSLQQGIGYTF
TGTGCCAGCAGCCTACAACAGGGTATCGGCTACACCTTC
>NA|NA|TRBJ1-6|TRBV20-1
CSARDRESPLHF
TGCAGTGCTAGAGACAGAGAATCACCCCTCCACTTT
>NA|TRBD1|TRBJ1-6|TRBV5-6
CASSFRGPSYNSPLHF
TGTGCCAGCAGCTTCAGGGGGCCATCCTATAATTCACCCCTCCACTTT